This record concerns one T cell receptor (beta chain) sequence. There is no known antigen for this receptor. Qualities for individual bases were not recorded, and no much larger clone is one base off. Library generation was performed with the immunoSEQ multiplex PCR assay. A mixture of 60 forward primers for TCR Vbeta segments and 13 reverse primers for TCR Jbeta segments was used in the multiplex PCR. A multiplex PCR assay on genomic DNA amplified the CDR3 region of rearranged TCR beta genes. The amplified TCR beta libraries were sequenced on the Illumina HiSeq System as 87-base-pair reads. From the authors' description of their analysis: In a later analysis, approximately 74 million unique TCR beta chains were counted across the roughly 610 repertoires, and roughly 11 million of these chains were shared by at least two donors. To remove PCR and sequencing errors, raw reads were error-corrected and collapsed into unique sequences using a nearest-neighbor algorithm that merged closely related sequences. To assign V, D and J gene segments, CDR3 sequences were aligned to IMGT reference sequences. Each retained sequence needed at least a six-nucleotide match to both a V gene segment and a J gene segment. Rearrangements were called productive when the CDR3 lacked stop codons and stayed in frame with V and J; all others were non-productive. Following IMGT convention, CDR3 was defined as the stretch from the second conserved V-encoded cysteine up to the conserved J-encoded phenylalanine. The earlier analysis of approximately 590 of the donors excluded any sequence lacking an unambiguous match to a single V gene segment. In an earlier analysis of approximately 550 of the donors, V segments were called functional above 56.7% productive rearrangements and were called segregating when the between-donor standard deviation exceeded 5%. A statistical classification framework was built to diagnose cytomegalovirus status from the catalog of TCR beta chain sequences. V and J gene assignment, in a later analysis, came from comparing TCR nucleotide sequences with IMGT/GENE-DB human TR gene sequences. A later analysis assigned CDR3 sequences and most-parsimonious VDJ recombination scenarios with the TCRdist pipeline. In a later analysis, each TCR beta chain was defined by its CDR3 amino acid sequence together with its V-gene family, and reads lacking a unique V-gene family were excluded. As a way to deal with suspected cross-contamination and a sequencing artifact, a later analysis dropped 500 to 700 nucleotide sequences that were highly shared and had low generation probability. For each public chain, a later analysis derived a clonal expansion index from normalized ranks of inferred template counts within each repertoire. In a later analysis, generation probabilities were computed with a VDJ recombination model fitted to out-of-frame rearrangements, and the resulting probabilities were checked against IGoR. Hypergeometric tests were used in a later analysis to score TCR-TCR, TCR-HLA and TCR-CMV co-occurrence, with a repertoire-size bias correction applied to the TCR pairs. To estimate false discovery rates, a later analysis permuted the HLA or CMV assignments 20 times. In a later analysis, co-occurring TCRs were grouped using DBSCAN, with TCRdist sequence similarity added in when clustering inside HLA-allele-positive subsets. Repertoires with fewer than 30,000 or more than 120,000 public chains, plus five repertoires with anomalous nucleotide sharing, were excluded from co-occurrence clustering. TCRdb mirrors the immuneACCESS table, restricted to in-frame sequences. Some clones are absent from its copies; in checked studies, under half trace to an unresolved V gene, and the reason for the others is unknown. The D gene and trimming were derived from the DNA, and the V and J assignments and clone size from that table. This sample lists roughly 180,000 clones; under 90% were detected once. The leading ten clones occupy roughly 5.2% of the sample.

The sample originates from a study of cytomegalovirus exposure and HLA in healthy donors (dated by TCRdb to about 2017). As for the study more broadly: According to an earlier analysis of several hundred of the donors, about 179 million T cells yielded 90 million to 140 million unique TCR beta sequences and 276 Gb of sequence data. Five DR-DQ haplotypes were handled as single units for association and clustering because linkage in the cohort was strong. The study aimed to test whether cataloging public T cell receptors could reveal signatures of past pathogen exposure. A later analysis re-examined previously published TCR beta repertoires from just over 650 donors and added high-resolution HLA genotyping to investigate patterns of TCR occurrence. Around 300 gigabases of sequencing data and 78 million or so unique TCR sequences were included in an early release covering about 700 HLA-typed donors. Of the 350 to 400 genotyped donors, about 80% fell in the genetic ancestry cluster associated with self-reported Caucasian donors. The later analysis used no new phenotypic data to find candidate immune exposures, relying instead on TCR beta sequences and their occurrence across donors. Typing coverage varied by locus: roughly 620-630 donors for A, B, C, DRB1 and DQB1; some 520 for DQA1; more than 600 for DPA1; more than 450 for DPB1. To predict cytomegalovirus infection status, the study combined high-throughput TCR immunosequencing, statistical association of individual TCRs with disease status, and machine learning. Along with the approximately 650-subject first cohort, a separate validation cohort of over 90 different subjects was used. Genome-wide SNP genotypes for about 55% of the roughly 670 donors were used in a later genetic analysis, which treated that subset as a discovery cohort. To decide whether each TCR beta V gene segment behaved as functional or pseudogenic, an earlier analysis of approximately 620 of the donors relied on high-throughput TCR beta sequencing. All discovery cohort repertoires had been generated using a single sequencing platform. Alongside the repertoire data, information on donor age, sex, ethnicity and CMV serostatus was compiled. The T cell repertoires of 700 or so subjects were profiled by immunosequencing and related to cytomegalovirus serostatus. Across 398 genotyped donors of the cohort, an average of approximately 240,000 unique TCR beta nucleotide sequences per donor were sequenced, and 15% to 20% of those sequences were non-productive. HLA typing included class I and class II loci at four-digit resolution.

General study outcomes and caveats: Immune exposure information for the cohort was limited to CMV serostatus. A cluster of highly shared sequence variants was judged likely to be a technical artifact of the sequencing pipeline. Because HLA typing was unavailable for some donors at each locus, only the typed subset was used in association tests. According to a later genetic analysis, donors in an Asian-associated ancestry cluster had fewer N-insertions in productive TCRs than the roughly 670-donor mean. Cytomegalovirus status was reported to be diagnosed by the classifier with high specificity and sensitivity in both the original and validation cohorts. The study listed 150 to 200 TCR beta chains as associated with cytomegalovirus. An earlier analysis of 587 of the donors showed that most TCR beta V segments appeared in productive rearrangements either about 87% or about 30% of the time, which broadly matched IMGT annotations. Because the 87-base-pair reads could not distinguish some IMGT-functional V segments, including TRBV6-2 and TRBV6-3, those segments were excluded. In vitro tests confirmed that a few of the cytomegalovirus-associated TCR beta chains recognize cytomegalovirus antigens. In a later analysis, several top co-occurrence clusters were reported to appear linked to parvovirus B19, influenza, CMV and Epstein-Barr virus. In this cohort, only TCR beta chains were sequenced, and detectable features were limited by the absence of alpha or paired-chain data. A later analysis associated about 18,000 TCR beta sequences with specific HLA alleles at a false discovery rate of 0.05. When HLA alleles, especially DR and DQ, strongly co-occurred, TCR associations were difficult to assign to individual alleles. A further reported finding was that TCR beta sequences accurately predicted the HLA-A and HLA-B alleles for most subjects in the first cohort. A later analysis found that most CMV-associated TCR beta chains appeared HLA-restricted, with HLA associations seemingly driven largely by CMV exposure. It was suggested by the authors that the approach could potentially be generalized to other disease states and immunological phenotypes. Linkage disequilibrium might explain the correlated functional status among segregating V segments, but an unknown experimental factor could not be ruled out. In a later analysis, TCR association rates were found to vary across HLA loci, with the most associated TCRs seen for DRB1 alleles and the fewest for HLA-C alleles. While some public TCRs were present in many individuals, most TCR sequences turned up only very rarely across donors. Because counts were too low, seventeen rarely observed V segments, including chromosome 9 orphons, were left out of the earlier analysis of approximately 580 of the donors. Sequencing depth was assumed to be roughly uniform across donors in the presence/absence analyses, though that assumption may not hold. V-gene and J-gene trimming of TCR beta chains was associated with a missense DCLRE1C variant in a later genetic analysis, and the association was replicated in an independent cohort. In a later analysis, HLA-associated TCR beta chains were found to be more clonally expanded and to have lower generation probabilities than equally common non-associated chains.

V was cut back by 2 bases and J by 8 bases, leaving a gap of 14 bases between them. As encoded in the germline V gene, CDR1 is SGDLS while CDR2 is YYNGEE. Reading from cysteine to phenylalanine, the CDR3 counts 14 amino acids. Left in the record is the CDR3 DNA by itself, 42 bases read in frame from the first base. The cohort was made up of roughly 670 healthy bone marrow donors. Cohort members were all nominally healthy when sampled, although unrecorded immune exposures were likely present. The donor was CMV seronegative and belonged to the group of 352 seronegative cohort members. A peripheral blood sample was provided by each donor, and peripheral blood mononuclear cells were used for TCR beta sequencing. The Qiagen DNeasy Blood Extraction Kit was used to extract genomic DNA from the blood cell samples.

This chain is built from TRBV9 and TRBJ2-1, with the D gene call left open. The TCR comes from a man younger than 35 in good health and CMV-seronegative. Material for sequencing was PBMCs. In nucleotides, the sequence is TGTGCCAGCAGCGTCGACTCATTGTTCCATGAGCAGTTCTTC. This gives the protein CASSVDSLFHEQFF.